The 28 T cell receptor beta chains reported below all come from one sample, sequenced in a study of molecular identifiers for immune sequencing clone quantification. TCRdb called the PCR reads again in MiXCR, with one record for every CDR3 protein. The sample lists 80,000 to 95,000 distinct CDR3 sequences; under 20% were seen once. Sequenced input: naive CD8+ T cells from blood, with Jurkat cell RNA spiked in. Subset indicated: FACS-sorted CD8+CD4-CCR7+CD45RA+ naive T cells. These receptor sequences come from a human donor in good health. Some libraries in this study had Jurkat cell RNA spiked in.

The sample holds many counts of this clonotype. The CDR3 coding sequence is TGTGCCAGCAGCCATCCCCGAGGCGAGCAGTACTTC. It encodes CASSHPRGEQYF. This rearrangement joins TRBV4-2 to TRBJ2-7; D is undetermined. The germline gives CDR1 LGHNA, CDR2 YNFKEQ. Trimming removed 3 bases from V and 6 bases from J, with 9 bases in between. The CDR3 extends over 12 amino acids.

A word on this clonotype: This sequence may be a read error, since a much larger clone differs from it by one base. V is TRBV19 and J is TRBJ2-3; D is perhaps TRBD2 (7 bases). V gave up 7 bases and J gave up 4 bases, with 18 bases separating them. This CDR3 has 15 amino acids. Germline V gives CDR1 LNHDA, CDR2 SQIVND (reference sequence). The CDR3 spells CASIGTGGGPDTQYF. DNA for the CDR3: TGTGCCAGTATAGGGACTGGCGGGGGCCCAGATACGCAGTATTTT. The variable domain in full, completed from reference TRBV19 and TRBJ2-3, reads DGGITQSPKYLFRKEGQNVTLSCEQNLNHDAMYWYRQDPGQGLRLIYYSQIVNDFQKGDIAEGYSVSREKKESFPLTVTSAQKNPTAFYLCASIGTGGGPDTQYFGPGTRLTVL.

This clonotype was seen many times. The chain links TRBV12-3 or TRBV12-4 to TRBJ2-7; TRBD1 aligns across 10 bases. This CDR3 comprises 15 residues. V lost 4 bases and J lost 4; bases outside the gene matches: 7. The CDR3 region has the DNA TGTGCCAGCAGTTCATCCGGGACAGGGGCTTACGAGCAGTACTTC. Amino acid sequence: CASSSSGTGAYEQYF.

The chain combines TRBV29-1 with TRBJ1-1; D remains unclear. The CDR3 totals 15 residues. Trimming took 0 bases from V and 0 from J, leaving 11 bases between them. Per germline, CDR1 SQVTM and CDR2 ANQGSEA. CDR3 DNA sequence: TGCAGCGTTGAAGAAACGGGGAGTATGAACACTGAAGCTTTCTTT. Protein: CSVEETGSMNTEAFF.

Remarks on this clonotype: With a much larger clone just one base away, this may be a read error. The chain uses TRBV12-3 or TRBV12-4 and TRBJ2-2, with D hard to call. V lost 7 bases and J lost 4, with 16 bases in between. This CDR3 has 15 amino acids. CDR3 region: CASNLRRSSTGELFF. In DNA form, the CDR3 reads TGTGCCAGCAATCTGCGCAGGTCGAGCACCGGGGAGCTGTTTTTT.

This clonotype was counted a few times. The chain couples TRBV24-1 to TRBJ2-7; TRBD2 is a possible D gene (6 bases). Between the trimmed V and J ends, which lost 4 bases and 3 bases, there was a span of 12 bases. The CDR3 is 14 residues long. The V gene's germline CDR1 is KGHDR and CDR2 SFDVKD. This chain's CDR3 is CATSDGGWSYEQYF. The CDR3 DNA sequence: TGTGCCACCAGTGACGGGGGATGGAGCTACGAGCAGTACTTC.

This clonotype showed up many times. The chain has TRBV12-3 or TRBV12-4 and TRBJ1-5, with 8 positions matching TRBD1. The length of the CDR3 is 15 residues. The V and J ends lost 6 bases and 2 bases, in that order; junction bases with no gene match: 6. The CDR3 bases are TGTGCCAGCAGACCAGGGACAGGAGGCAATCAGCCCCAGCATTTT. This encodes CASRPGTGGNQPQHF.

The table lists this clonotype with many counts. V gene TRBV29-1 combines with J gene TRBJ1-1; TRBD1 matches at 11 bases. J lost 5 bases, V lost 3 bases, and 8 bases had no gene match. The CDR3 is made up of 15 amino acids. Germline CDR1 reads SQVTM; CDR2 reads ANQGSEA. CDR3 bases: TGCAGCGTTGAGGGGACAGGGGGGATCTGGACTGAAGCTTTCTTT. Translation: CSVEGTGGIWTEAFF.

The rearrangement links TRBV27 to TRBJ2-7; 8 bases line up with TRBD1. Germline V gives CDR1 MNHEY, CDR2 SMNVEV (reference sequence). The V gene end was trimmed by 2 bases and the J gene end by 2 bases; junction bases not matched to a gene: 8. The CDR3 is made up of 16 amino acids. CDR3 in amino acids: CASSLGRTGLTYEQYF. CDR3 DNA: TGTGCCAGCAGTTTAGGTCGGACAGGGTTAACCTACGAGCAGTACTTC.

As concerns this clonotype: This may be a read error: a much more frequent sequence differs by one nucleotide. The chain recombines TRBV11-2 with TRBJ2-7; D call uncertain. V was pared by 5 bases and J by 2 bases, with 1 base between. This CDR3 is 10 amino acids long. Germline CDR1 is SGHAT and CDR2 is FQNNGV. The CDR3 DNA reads TGTGCCAGCAGCGCCTACGAGCAGTACTTC. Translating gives CASSAYEQYF.

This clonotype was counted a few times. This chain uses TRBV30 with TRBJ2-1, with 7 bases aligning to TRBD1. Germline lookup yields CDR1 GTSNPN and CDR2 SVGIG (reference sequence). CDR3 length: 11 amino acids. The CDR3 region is CAWDSYNEQFF. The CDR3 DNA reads TGTGCTTGGGACAGTTACAATGAGCAGTTCTTC.

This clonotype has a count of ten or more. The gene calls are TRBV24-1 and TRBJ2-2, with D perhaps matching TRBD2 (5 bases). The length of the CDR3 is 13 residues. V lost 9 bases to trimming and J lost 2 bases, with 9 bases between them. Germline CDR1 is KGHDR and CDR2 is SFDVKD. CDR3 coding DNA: TGTGCCACCCTGGCGGGTAACACCGGGGAGCTGTTTTTT. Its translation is CATLAGNTGELFF.

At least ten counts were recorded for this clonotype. CDR3 loop: CSAFVRGGYEQYF. CDR3 bases: TGCAGTGCTTTCGTACGAGGAGGCTACGAGCAGTACTTC. This rearrangement joins TRBV20-1 to TRBJ2-7, with a tentative D call TRBD2 (5 bases). Trimming stripped 5 bases from V and 3 bases from J, with 14 bases between. The germline V gene has CDR1 DFQATT and CDR2 SNEGSKA (reference sequence). This CDR3 is 13 amino acids long.

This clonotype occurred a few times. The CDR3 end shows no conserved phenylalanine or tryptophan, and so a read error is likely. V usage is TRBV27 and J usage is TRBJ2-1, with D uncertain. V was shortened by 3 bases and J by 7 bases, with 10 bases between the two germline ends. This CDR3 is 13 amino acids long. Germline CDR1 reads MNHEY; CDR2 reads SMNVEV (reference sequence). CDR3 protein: CASSFRPENEQFL. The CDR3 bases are TGTGCCAGCAGTTTCCGACCAGAGAATGAGCAGTTCCTC.

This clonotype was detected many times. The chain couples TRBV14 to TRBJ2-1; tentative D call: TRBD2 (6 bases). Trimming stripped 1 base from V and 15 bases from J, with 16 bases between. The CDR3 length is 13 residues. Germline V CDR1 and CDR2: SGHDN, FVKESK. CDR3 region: CASSQAPGGIWFF. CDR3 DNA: TGTGCCAGCAGCCAAGCCCCAGGCGGGATTTGGTTCTTC.

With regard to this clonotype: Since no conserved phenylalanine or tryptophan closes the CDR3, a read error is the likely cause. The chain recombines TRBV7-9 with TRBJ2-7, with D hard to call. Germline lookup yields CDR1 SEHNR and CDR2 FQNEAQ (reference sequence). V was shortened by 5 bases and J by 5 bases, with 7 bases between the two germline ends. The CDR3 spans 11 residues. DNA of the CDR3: TGTGCCAGCAGCACCCACCACGAGCAGTACCTC. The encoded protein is CASSTHHEQYL.

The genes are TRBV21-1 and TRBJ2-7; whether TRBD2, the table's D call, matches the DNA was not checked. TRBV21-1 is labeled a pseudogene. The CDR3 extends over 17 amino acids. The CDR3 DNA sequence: TGTGCCAGCAGCAAAGGCGTATCCGACCCGCTGGCCGACGAGCAGTACTTC. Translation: CASSKGVSDPLADEQYF.

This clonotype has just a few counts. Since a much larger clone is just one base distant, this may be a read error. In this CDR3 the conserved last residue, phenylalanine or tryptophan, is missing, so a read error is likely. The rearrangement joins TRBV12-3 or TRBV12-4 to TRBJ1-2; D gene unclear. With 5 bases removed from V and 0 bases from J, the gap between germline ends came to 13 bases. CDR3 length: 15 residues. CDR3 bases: TGTGCCAGCAGTGCCACCGGACCCTCTAACTATGGCTACACCTCC. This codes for CASSATGPSNYGYTS.

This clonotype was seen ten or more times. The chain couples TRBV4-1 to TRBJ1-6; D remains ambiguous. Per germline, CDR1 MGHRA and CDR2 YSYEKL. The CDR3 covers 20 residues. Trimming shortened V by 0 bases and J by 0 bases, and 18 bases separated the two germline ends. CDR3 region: CASSQDGVMSGDSYNSPLHF. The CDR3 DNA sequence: TGCGCCAGCAGCCAAGATGGAGTCATGTCCGGGGACTCCTATAATTCACCCCTCCACTTT.

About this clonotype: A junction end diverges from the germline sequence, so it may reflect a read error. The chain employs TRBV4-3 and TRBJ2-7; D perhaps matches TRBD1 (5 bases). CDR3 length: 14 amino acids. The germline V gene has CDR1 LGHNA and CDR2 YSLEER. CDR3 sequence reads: CASSQAQGSCEQYF. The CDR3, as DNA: TGCGCCAGCAGCCAAGCTCAGGGTTCCTGCGAGCAGTACTTC.

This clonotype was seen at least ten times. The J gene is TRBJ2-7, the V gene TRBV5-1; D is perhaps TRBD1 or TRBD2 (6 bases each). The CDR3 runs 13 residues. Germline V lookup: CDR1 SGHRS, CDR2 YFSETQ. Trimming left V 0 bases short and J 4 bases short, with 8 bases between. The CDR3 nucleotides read TGCGCCAGCAGCTTGGAGGGGGGTTACGAGCAGTACTTC. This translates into CASSLEGGYEQYF.

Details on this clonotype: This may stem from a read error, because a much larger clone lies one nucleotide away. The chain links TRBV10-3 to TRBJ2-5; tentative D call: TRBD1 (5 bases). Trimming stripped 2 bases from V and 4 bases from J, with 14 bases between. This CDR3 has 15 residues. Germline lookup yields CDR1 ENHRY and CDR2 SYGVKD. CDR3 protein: CAISEPQGLRETQYF. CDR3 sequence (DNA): TGTGCCATCAGTGAGCCCCAGGGATTAAGAGAGACCCAGTACTTC.

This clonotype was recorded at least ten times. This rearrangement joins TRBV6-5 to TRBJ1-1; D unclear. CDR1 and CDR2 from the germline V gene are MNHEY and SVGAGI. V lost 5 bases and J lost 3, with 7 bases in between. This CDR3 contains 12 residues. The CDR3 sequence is CASSGPYTEAFF. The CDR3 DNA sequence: TGTGCCAGCAGTGGACCGTACACTGAAGCTTTCTTT.

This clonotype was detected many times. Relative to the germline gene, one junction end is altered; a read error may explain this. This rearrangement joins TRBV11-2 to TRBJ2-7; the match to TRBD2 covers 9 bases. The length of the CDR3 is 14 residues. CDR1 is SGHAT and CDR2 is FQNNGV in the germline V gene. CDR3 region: CASGLREGRWEQYF. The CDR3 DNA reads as TGTGCCAGCGGCTTGCGGGAGGGCCGGTGGGAGCAGTACTTC. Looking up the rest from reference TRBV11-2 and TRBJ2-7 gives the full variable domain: EAGVAQSPRYKIIEKRQSVAFWCNPISGHATLYWYQQILGQGPKLLIQFQNNGVVDDSQLPKDRFSAERLKGVDSTLKIQPAKLEDSAVYLCASGLREGRWEQYFGPGTRLTVT.

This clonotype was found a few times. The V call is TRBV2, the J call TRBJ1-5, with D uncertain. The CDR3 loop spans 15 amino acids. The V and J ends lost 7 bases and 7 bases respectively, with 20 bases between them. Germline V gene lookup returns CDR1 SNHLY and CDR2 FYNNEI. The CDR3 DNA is TGTGCCAGCACTGCATACTTTATTTCGGGGCAGCCCCAGCATTTT. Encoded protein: CASTAYFISGQPQHF.

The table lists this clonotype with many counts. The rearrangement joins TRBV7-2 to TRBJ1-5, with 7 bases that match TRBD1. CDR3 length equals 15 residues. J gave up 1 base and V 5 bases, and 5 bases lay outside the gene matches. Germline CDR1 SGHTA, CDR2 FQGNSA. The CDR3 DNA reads TGTGCCAGCAGCCAAAGACAGGGAAGCAATCAGCCCCAGCATTTT. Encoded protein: CASSQRQGSNQPQHF.

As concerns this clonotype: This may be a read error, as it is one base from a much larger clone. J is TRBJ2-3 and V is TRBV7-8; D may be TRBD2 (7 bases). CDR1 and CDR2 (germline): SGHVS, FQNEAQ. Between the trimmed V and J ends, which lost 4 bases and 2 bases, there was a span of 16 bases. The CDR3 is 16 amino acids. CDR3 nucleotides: TGTGCCAGCAGCTCCTTTTCGGGGGGCCACACAGATACGCAGTATTTT. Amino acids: CASSSFSGGHTDTQYF. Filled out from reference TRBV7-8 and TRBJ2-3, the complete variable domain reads GAGVSQSPRYKVAKRGQDVALRCDPISGHVSLFWYQQALGQGPEFLTYFQNEAQLDKSGLPSDRFFAERPEGSVSTLKIQRTQQEDSAVYLCASSSFSGGHTDTQYFGPGTRLTVL.

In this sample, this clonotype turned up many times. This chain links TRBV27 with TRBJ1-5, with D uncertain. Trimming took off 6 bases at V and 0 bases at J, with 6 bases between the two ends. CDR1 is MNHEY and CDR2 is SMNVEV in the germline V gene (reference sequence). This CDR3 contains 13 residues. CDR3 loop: CASRKSSNQPQHF. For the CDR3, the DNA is TGTGCCAGCAGGAAGAGTAGCAATCAGCCCCAGCATTTT.